This TCR beta chain was obtained from a study of cytomegalovirus exposure and HLA in healthy donors. Study at large: T cells numbering around 190 million yielded fewer than 140 million unique TCR beta sequences in an earlier analysis. The study, taken as a whole, reports: Most TCR sequences proved rare, with some public TCRs found in many donors. Apart from CMV serostatus, no immune exposure information was available.

The CDR3 covers 19 residues. J gave up 0 bases and V 4 bases, and 14 bases lay outside the gene matches. The germline gives CDR1 MNHNS, CDR2 SASEGT. It was with 60 Vbeta and 13 Jbeta primers that the PCR ran. Study processing details: Unique TCR beta chains totaled some 78 million in a later count, with about 11 million of them shared. Clones were sequenced by immunoSEQ multiplex PCR, and TCRdb holds only the in-frame ones, with some missing. Clone size and the V and J calls come from that table; the DNA yielded D and trimming. The sample includes around 50,000 clones. In regard to this clone: Its matching antigen is unknown.

V gene TRBV6-1 combines with J gene TRBJ1-5; 8 positions agree with TRBD1. The TCR was taken from a woman in her 30s in good health and CMV-seropositive. Sequencing input: PBMCs. CDR3 coding DNA: TGTGCCAGCAGTGCCCGGGACAGGCCGAACACTTATAGCAATCAGCCCCAGCATTTT. Protein: CASSARDRPNTYSNQPQHF.